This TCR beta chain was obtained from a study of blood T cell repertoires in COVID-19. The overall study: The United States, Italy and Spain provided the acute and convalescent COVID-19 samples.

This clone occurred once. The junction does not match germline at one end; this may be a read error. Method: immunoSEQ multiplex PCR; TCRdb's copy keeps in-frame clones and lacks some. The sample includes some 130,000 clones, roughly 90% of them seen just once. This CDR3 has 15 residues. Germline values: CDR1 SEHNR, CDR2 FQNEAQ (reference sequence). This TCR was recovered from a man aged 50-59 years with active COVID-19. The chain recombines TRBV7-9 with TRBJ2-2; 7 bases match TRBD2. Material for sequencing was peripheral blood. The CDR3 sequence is CASSPVRGYTGELFF. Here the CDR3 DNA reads TGTGCCAGCAGCCCCGTGCGGGGGTACACAGGGGAGCTGTTTTTT.